This TCR beta chain was recorded in a study of T cell responses to AZD1222 COVID-19 vaccine. The V segment lost 6 bases and the J segment 6 bases; nucleotides outside the gene matches: 10. The CDR3 consists of 14 residues. Germline-derived CDR1 and CDR2 are SNHLY and FYNNEI. Data came from immunoSEQ multiplex PCR; TCRdb stores just in-frame clones and leaves some out. The sample has about 140,000 clones, roughly 92% seen once. The sequenced sample was peripheral blood, obtained on day 0 of AZD1222 vaccination. The receptor was derived from an adult in good health. The rearrangement links TRBV2 to TRBJ1-2; TRBD1 matches at 7 bases. For the CDR3, the DNA is TGTGCCAGCAGCCCCTACGGAGGGGGCGATGGCTACACCTTC. Translating gives CASSPYGGGDGYTF.